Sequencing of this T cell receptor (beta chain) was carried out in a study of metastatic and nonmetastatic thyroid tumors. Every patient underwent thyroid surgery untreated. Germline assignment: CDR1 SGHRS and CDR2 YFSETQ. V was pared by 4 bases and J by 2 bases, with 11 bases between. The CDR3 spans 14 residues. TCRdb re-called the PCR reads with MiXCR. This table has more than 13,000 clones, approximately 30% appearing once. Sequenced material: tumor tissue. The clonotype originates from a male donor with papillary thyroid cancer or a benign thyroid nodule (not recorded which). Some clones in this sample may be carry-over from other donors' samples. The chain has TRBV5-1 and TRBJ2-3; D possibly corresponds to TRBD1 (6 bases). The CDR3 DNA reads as TGCGCCAGCAGCATGGGGGACACCACAGATACGCAGTATTTT. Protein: CASSMGDTTDTQYF.